What follows are 29 T cell receptor beta chains derived from one specimen sequenced in a study of cytomegalovirus exposure and HLA in healthy donors. Use of 60 Vbeta and 13 Jbeta primers characterized the PCR. TCRdb keeps only in-frame clones here, not all; method: immunoSEQ multiplex PCR. Here the sample spans more than 95,000 clones, 83% being singletons. Material for sequencing was PBMCs. All receptors come from a man between 18 and 35 years old in good health and CMV-seronegative.

The CDR3 DNA is TGTGCCAGCAGCGTCACGGGGAACACTGAAGCTTTCTTT. Translated, it gives CASSVTGNTEAFF. The V gene is TRBV7-9, the J gene TRBJ1-1; no definite D call. The V and J ends lost 5 bases and 1 base respectively, with 8 bases between them. CDR1 and CDR2 (germline): SEHNR, FQNEAQ (reference sequence). This CDR3 is built from 13 residues.

The rearrangement joins TRBV9 to TRBJ2-1, with D tentatively TRBD2 (6 bases). The germline V gene has CDR1 SGDLS and CDR2 YYNGEE. Trimming took 3 bases from V and 3 from J, leaving 19 bases between them. CDR3 length: 17 amino acids. CDR3 nucleotides: TGTGCCAGCAGCGAAAATCGGGGGTCTGGCCTCTACAATGAGCAGTTCTTC. It translates to CASSENRGSGLYNEQFF.

The chain joins TRBV29-1 to TRBJ2-7; 7 bases agree with TRBD2. The germline CDR1 and CDR2 sequences are SQVTM and ANQGSEA. After removal of 3 bases from V and 3 bases from J, the junction contained 8 bases not matched to a gene. The CDR3 contains 14 residues. This CDR3 is CSVESGSGYYEQYF. As DNA, the CDR3 is TGCAGCGTTGAGAGTGGTAGCGGGTACTACGAGCAGTACTTC.

The chain is built from TRBV5-5 and TRBJ1-3, with D uncertain. This CDR3 is 14 amino acids long. Germline V lookup: CDR1 SGHKS, CDR2 YYEKEE (reference sequence). V gave up 2 bases and J gave up 0 bases, with 6 bases separating them. As DNA, the CDR3 is TGTGCCAGCAGCTTTCCTAACTCTGGAAACACCATATATTTT. This translates into CASSFPNSGNTIYF.

This chain uses TRBV7-9 with TRBJ2-4; a weak D match, TRBD1 (6 bases). The CDR3 is 16 residues long. V dropped 5 bases and J dropped 1 base, with 15 bases sitting between them. Germline CDR1 and CDR2: SEHNR and FQNEAQ (reference sequence). The CDR3 DNA is TGTGCCAGCAGCCCCAGGGGCGGACAGGCCAAAAACATTCAGTACTTC. Translation gives CASSPRGGQAKNIQYF.

Only one count was recorded for this clone. The chain combines TRBV10-3 with TRBJ1-2, with D tentatively TRBD1 (5 bases). CDR1 is ENHRY and CDR2 is SYGVKD in the germline V gene. V was clipped by 1 base and J by 1 base, with 10 bases between them. This CDR3 comprises 15 residues. CDR3 in amino acids: CAISELDTDNYGYTF. CDR3 DNA: TGTGCCATCAGTGAGTTGGACACCGATAACTATGGCTACACCTTC.

The chain couples TRBV5-6 to TRBJ2-3, with a tentative D call TRBD2 (5 bases). Deletions cut 3 bases from V and 6 bases from J, with 20 bases between. The CDR3 covers 16 residues. The germline CDR1 and CDR2 sequences are SGHDT and YYEEEE. The CDR3 coding sequence is TGTGCCAGCAGCTCCGGGGTCGCATGGATCGAGGATACGCAGTATTTT. Its protein is CASSSGVAWIEDTQYF.

The chain recombines TRBV18 with TRBJ1-1; 7 bases are shared with TRBD1. CDR3 length equals 15 residues. The germline gives CDR1 KGHSH, CDR2 LQKENI. V lost 2 bases to trimming and J lost 1 base; unmatched junction nucleotides: 4. CDR3 sequence: CASSPSRTGNTEAFF. As DNA, the CDR3 is TGTGCCAGCTCACCATCCCGGACAGGGAACACTGAAGCTTTCTTT. Supplemented by reference TRBV18 and TRBJ1-1, the full variable domain reads NAGVMQNPRHLVRRRGQEARLRCSPMKGHSHVYWYRQLPEEGLKFMVYLQKENIIDESGMPKERFSAEFPKEGPSILRIQQVVRGDSAAYFCASSPSRTGNTEAFFGQGTRLTVV.

V gene TRBV29-1 combines with J gene TRBJ2-2; weak D call: TRBD1 (7 bases). This CDR3 comprises 15 residues. Trimming shortened V by 1 base and J by 3 bases, and 12 bases separated the two germline ends. Per the germline V gene, CDR1 is SQVTM and CDR2 is ANQGSEA. The CDR3 spells CSVEVRDSYTGELFF. CDR3 DNA: TGCAGCGTTGAAGTGCGGGACAGCTACACCGGGGAGCTGTTTTTT.

The V gene is TRBV11-2, the J gene TRBJ2-1; 7 positions match TRBD1. The CDR3 is 14 residues long. The J segment lost 5 bases and the V segment lost 5 bases, leaving 6 bases of the junction unmatched. Germline CDR1 and CDR2: SGHAT and FQNNGV. The CDR3 region has the DNA TGTGCCAGCAGCCCCCGGACAGGACACAATGAGCAGTTCTTC. This encodes CASSPRTGHNEQFF.

This chain joins TRBV7-2 and TRBJ1-5; D ambiguous. V lost 5 bases to trimming and J lost 5 bases, with 10 bases between them. Germline V gene sequence: CDR1 SGHTA, CDR2 FQGNSA. CDR3 length: 13 residues. Here the CDR3 reads CASSPEADQPQHF. The CDR3, as DNA: TGTGCCAGCAGCCCAGAGGCGGATCAGCCCCAGCATTTT.

This clone occurred a few times. The genes are TRBV5-1 and TRBJ2-7, with 9 nucleotides matching TRBD2. The V and J ends lost 3 bases and 5 bases, in that order; junction bases with no gene match: 6. CDR1 is SGHRS and CDR2 is YFSETQ in the germline V gene. The CDR3 spans 14 residues. CDR3 residues: CASSSIGTSNEQYF. The CDR3 bases are TGCGCCAGCAGCTCGATCGGGACTAGCAACGAGCAGTACTTC.

The chain combines TRBV6-1 with TRBJ2-1; D may be TRBD2 (6 bases). Germline assignment: CDR1 MNHNS and CDR2 SASEGT. The CDR3 spans 14 residues. V lost 4 bases and J lost 5, with 12 bases in between. CDR3 in amino acids: CASSGGGSNNEQFF. CDR3 coding DNA: TGTGCCAGCAGTGGGGGAGGTAGCAACAATGAGCAGTTCTTC.

This clone was seen a single time. The rearrangement links TRBV4-3 to TRBJ1-2; 7 bases line up with TRBD1. The CDR3 is made up of 16 amino acids. The germline CDR1 and CDR2 sequences are LGHNA and YSLEER. Trimming at V came to 0 bases and at J to 3 bases, leaving 7 bases not matched to a gene. The CDR3 bases are TGCGCCAGCAGCCAAGATCTGGGACAGCTGTACTATGGCTACACCTTC. As protein: CASSQDLGQLYYGYTF.

This clone was seen a few times. V gene TRBV19 combines with J gene TRBJ1-4, with a weak D call TRBD1 (5 bases). Germline loops: CDR1 LNHDA, CDR2 SQIVND (reference sequence). The CDR3 has 12 residues. The ends were cut back, 9 bases at V and 4 bases at J, with 9 bases in the middle. The CDR3 bases are TGTGCCAGACAGGCCCTTAATGAAAAACTGTTTTTT. It translates to CARQALNEKLFF.

In this sample, this clone turned up once. This rearrangement joins TRBV2 to TRBJ1-5; the D is unclear. The CDR3 spans 16 residues. The V gene lost 5 bases and the J gene lost 5 bases, with 19 bases spanning the gap. Germline-derived CDR1 and CDR2 are SNHLY and FYNNEI. The CDR3 protein is CASSKIRGSRHQPQHF. The CDR3 DNA reads as TGTGCCAGCAGTAAAATCCGAGGAAGTCGCCATCAGCCCCAGCATTTT.

CDR3 amino acids: CASSLGQGAGYGYTF. The CDR3, as DNA: TGTGCCAGCAGCTTAGGACAGGGGGCCGGCTATGGCTACACCTTC. The chain carries TRBV6-5 and TRBJ1-2; 11 nucleotides agree with TRBD1. Per germline, CDR1 MNHEY and CDR2 SVGAGI. The V and J ends lost 6 bases and 4 bases, in that order; junction bases with no gene match: 7. There are 15 residues in the CDR3.

This clone occurred once. The V and J genes are TRBV28 and TRBJ2-1; 7 bases are shared with TRBD2. CDR3 length: 15 residues. V lost 4 bases, J lost 8 bases, and 11 bases stayed unmatched. Germline loops: CDR1 MDHEN, CDR2 SYDVKM. The CDR3 spells CASSSGRNEMDEQFF. CDR3 bases: TGTGCCAGCAGTTCCGGGAGGAATGAAATGGATGAGCAGTTCTTC.

Notes on this clone: An end of the junction differs from the germline gene, which may be a read error. This chain joins TRBV11-2 and TRBJ1-2, with TRBD1 as a possible D gene (6 bases). The CDR3 has 10 residues. CDR1 and CDR2 (germline): SGHAT, FQNNGV. CDR3 region: CASSLGQLLF. CDR3 DNA sequence: TGTGCCAGCAGCCTCGGACAGTTGTTGTTC.

The chain employs TRBV9 and TRBJ2-2, with 7 nucleotides matching TRBD1. J gave up 6 bases and V 4 bases, and 6 bases lay outside the gene matches. The CDR3 is 14 residues long. Looked up from germline, CDR1 is SGDLS and CDR2 is YYNGEE. The CDR3 reads CASSQGQLPGELFF. The DNA for the CDR3 is TGTGCCAGCAGCCAGGGACAGCTGCCCGGGGAGCTGTTTTTT.

This chain joins TRBV19 and TRBJ1-6; 9 bases map to TRBD1. The junction had 6 bases not matched to a gene; V was cut back by 5 bases and J by 1 base. Germline assignment: CDR1 LNHDA and CDR2 SQIVND (reference sequence). This CDR3 is 17 amino acids long. The CDR3 bases are TGTGCCAGTAGTTCTCGGACAGGGGCGTCCTATAATTCACCCCTCCACTTT. It translates to CASSSRTGASYNSPLHF.

The chain carries TRBV7-2 and TRBJ2-7, with D perhaps TRBD1 (6 bases). The CDR3 is 13 amino acids. Between the trimmed V and J ends, which lost 5 bases and 3 bases, there was a span of 11 bases. Germline lookup yields CDR1 SGHTA and CDR2 FQGNSA. The CDR3: CASSPGGDYEQYF. CDR3 DNA sequence: TGTGCCAGCAGCCCTGGGGGCGACTACGAGCAGTACTTC.

A single count supports this clone. This chain uses TRBV4-3 with TRBJ2-6; 10 nucleotides match TRBD2. V was clipped by 4 bases and J by 0 bases; unmatched bases: 3. This CDR3 is 17 amino acids long. Germline V CDR1 and CDR2: LGHNA, YSLEER. The CDR3 sequence: CASSPGLAASGANVLTF. CDR3 in DNA: TGCGCCAGCAGCCCAGGACTAGCGGCCTCTGGGGCCAACGTCCTGACTTTC.

The genes are TRBV6-1 and TRBJ2-7, with 9 bases identical to TRBD1. Looked up from germline, CDR1 is MNHNS and CDR2 is SASEGT. Losses at the gene ends were 7 bases for V and 5 bases for J; bases not matched to a gene: 12. CDR3 length: 15 residues. CDR3 coding DNA: TGTGCCAGCACCCACTGGGGGACAGGGAGCCACGAGCAGTACTTC. As protein: CASTHWGTGSHEQYF.

The chain has TRBV28 and TRBJ1-1; D is uncertain. Trimming shortened V by 6 bases and J by 4 bases, and 12 bases separated the two germline ends. Germline V gives CDR1 MDHEN, CDR2 SYDVKM. The CDR3 spans 13 residues. CDR3 coding DNA: TGTGCCAGCAGCCCCGGGGTTATCACTGAAGCTTTCTTT. Encoded protein: CASSPGVITEAFF.

The chain has TRBV28 and TRBJ1-2; D is uncertain. The CDR3 totals 12 residues. Looked up from germline, CDR1 is MDHEN and CDR2 is SYDVKM. V was clipped by 5 bases and J by 5 bases, with 9 bases between them. CDR3 nucleotides: TGTGCCAGCAGTCCCCAACAGTATGGCTACACCTTC. Translation gives CASSPQQYGYTF.

This clone was detected a few times. The chain is built from TRBV28 and TRBJ2-7, with D possibly TRBD1 on 6 matching bases. Germline V CDR1 and CDR2: MDHEN, SYDVKM. Trimming stripped 4 bases from V and 0 bases from J, with 13 bases between. The CDR3 has 15 amino acids. The CDR3 DNA is TGTGCCAGCAGTTCCCTCAGGGGTCCCTCCTACGAGCAGTACTTC. Amino acids: CASSSLRGPSYEQYF. The full variable domain, with the rest looked up from reference TRBV28 and TRBJ2-7, is DVKVTQSSRYLVKRTGEKVFLECVQDMDHENMFWYRQDPGLGLRLIYFSYDVKMKEKGDIPEGYSVSREKKERFSLILESASTNQTSMYLCASSSLRGPSYEQYFGPGTRLTVT.

The CDR3 bases are TGCGCCAGCAGCCATTCCGGGACAGGGACTGAAAAACTGTTTTTT. Protein product: CASSHSGTGTEKLFF. The chain has TRBV4-3 and TRBJ1-4, with 9 bases fitting TRBD1. This CDR3 contains 15 residues. Germline V gene lookup returns CDR1 LGHNA and CDR2 YSLEER. The V gene end was trimmed by 3 bases and the J gene end by 7 bases; junction bases not matched to a gene: 6.

This sequence joins TRBV7-9 and TRBJ2-7; 7 bases map to TRBD1. Germline CDR1 and CDR2: SEHNR and FQNEAQ (reference sequence). V lost 0 bases and J lost 1; bases outside the gene matches: 3. CDR3 length: 15 residues. CDR3 sequence: CASSLAPGQSYEQYF. CDR3 sequence (DNA): TGTGCCAGCAGCTTAGCACCGGGACAGTCCTACGAGCAGTACTTC.